This T cell receptor (beta chain) comes out of a study of CD8 T cells in ankylosing spondylitis. With molecular barcodes, quantitative 5'-RACE was used to make the TCR beta libraries. MiXCR, run by TCRdb on the 5' RACE reads, gives a single entry per CDR3 protein. This table holds 500,000 to 650,000 distinct CDR3 sequences, about 5.2% found once. Study results and caveats: Earlier reports found some motif variants in synovial fluid and blood in reactive arthritis. According to the report, clones linked to the disease were significantly enriched in matched synovial fluid samples taken from ankylosing spondylitis patients. Typical of ankylosing spondylitis blood, it appeared, was a TCR beta motif of under 10 highly homologous variants. CD8+ cells made up the disease-linked clones, which were relatively rare in peripheral blood.

This clonotype came up many times. What it recognizes is unknown. Germline CDR1 reads DFQATT; CDR2 reads SNEGSKA (reference sequence). The CDR3 extends over 13 amino acids. V was cut by 5 bases and J by 1 base, with 12 bases left in between. The gene calls are TRBV20-1 and TRBJ2-7, with D perhaps matching TRBD1 (6 bases). Specimen: blood, either unsorted or a sorted T cell fraction (not recorded which). This receptor was obtained from a male donor with ankylosing spondylitis. CDR3 protein: CSARGHFSYEQYF. CDR3 DNA sequence: TGCAGTGCTCGGGGACATTTTTCCTACGAGCAGTACTTC.